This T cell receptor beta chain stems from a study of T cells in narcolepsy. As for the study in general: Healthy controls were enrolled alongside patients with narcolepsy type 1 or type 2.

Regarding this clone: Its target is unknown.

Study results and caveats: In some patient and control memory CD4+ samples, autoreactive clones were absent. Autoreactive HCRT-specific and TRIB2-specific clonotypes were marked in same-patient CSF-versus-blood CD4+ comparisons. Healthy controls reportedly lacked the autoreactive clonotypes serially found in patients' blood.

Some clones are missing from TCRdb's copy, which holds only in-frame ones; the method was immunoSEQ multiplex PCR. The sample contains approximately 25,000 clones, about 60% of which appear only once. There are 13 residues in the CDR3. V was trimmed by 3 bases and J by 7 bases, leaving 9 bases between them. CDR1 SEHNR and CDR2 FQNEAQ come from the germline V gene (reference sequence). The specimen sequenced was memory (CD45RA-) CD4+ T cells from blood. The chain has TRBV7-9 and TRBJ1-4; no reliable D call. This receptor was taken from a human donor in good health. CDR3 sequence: CASSFRPGEKLFF. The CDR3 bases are TGTGCCAGCAGCTTCCGCCCCGGTGAAAAACTGTTTTTT.